Each of the 13 T cell receptor beta chains below was sequenced from the same sample in a study of T cells in Graves' hyperthyroidism and ophthalmopathy (dated by TCRdb to between 2018 and 2021). Library preparation was by multiplex PCR. The sequencer was an Illumina HiSeq 2000. The TCR beta CDR3 regions were amplified from the RNA transcripts. A first-round RT-PCR of the TCR CDR3 used the HTBI primer set with the Qiagen OneStep RT-PCR kit. The public reads were reanalyzed by TCRdb: fastp trimming at Q25, MiXCR alignment, in-frame beta chains only. Rows matching on CDR3 protein sequence are summarized as one entry with the most common DNA and genes. The sample records tens of thousands of distinct CDR3 sequences, about 50% of which are singletons. The ten largest clones represent 15% to 20% of the sample. Sequences were obtained from blood. These receptors originate from a man in his forties with Graves' ophthalmopathy.

The CDR3 DNA reads as TGCAGTGCTAGGGACCACCGGGAGCCCGGGGAGCTGTTTTTT. Translation gives CSARDHREPGELFF. V is TRBV20-1 and J is TRBJ2-2; a possible D gene is TRBD2 (6 bases). The CDR3 runs 14 residues. Germline-derived CDR1 and CDR2 are DFQATT and SNEGSKA (reference sequence). V lost 3 bases to trimming and J lost 6 bases, with 14 bases between them.

The rearrangement links TRBV7-8 to TRBJ2-7; D is perhaps TRBD1 or TRBD2 (5 bases each). This CDR3 spans 14 amino acids. Trimming shortened V by 3 bases and J by 2 bases, and 11 bases separated the two germline ends. In germline, CDR1 is SGHVS, CDR2 FQNEAQ. This chain's CDR3 is CASSFRDGAYEQYF. Written as DNA, the CDR3 is TGTGCCAGCAGCTTCCGGGACGGGGCCTACGAGCAGTACTTC. The complete variable domain, with remaining parts taken from reference TRBV7-8 and TRBJ2-7, reads GAGVSQSPRYKVAKRGQDVALRCDPISGHVSLFWYQQALGQGPEFLTYFQNEAQLDKSGLPSDRFFAERPEGSVSTLKIQRTQQEDSAVYLCASSFRDGAYEQYFGPGTRLTVT.

The gene calls are TRBV20-1 and TRBJ2-3; D perhaps matches TRBD2 (7 bases). V shed 2 bases and J shed 1 base, with 16 bases lying between them. This CDR3 comprises 16 residues. Germline values: CDR1 DFQATT, CDR2 SNEGSKA (reference sequence). The CDR3 nucleotides are TGCAGTGCTAGAAACAGGGACGGGGGGCGCACAGATACGCAGTATTTT. Protein product: CSARNRDGGRTDTQYF.

Many counts were recorded for this clonotype. The chain couples TRBV19 to TRBJ2-7, with D perhaps TRBD1 (6 bases). The germline CDR1 and CDR2 sequences are LNHDA and SQIVND (reference sequence). The CDR3 is 13 amino acids. V lost 9 bases and J 5 bases, leaving 17 bases between the germline ends. Here the CDR3 reads CARTKKTGNEQYF. The DNA of the CDR3 is TGTGCCAGAACGAAAAAAACAGGGAACGAGCAGTACTTC.

With respect to this clonotype: Compared with germline, one end of the junction differs, possibly owing to a read error. The rearrangement joins TRBV14 to TRBJ2-3; unclear D gene. Germline lookup yields CDR1 SGHDN and CDR2 FVKESK. The CDR3 runs to 13 residues. The CDR3 loop is CARSWMGADTQNF. The CDR3, as DNA: TGTGCCAGAAGCTGGATGGGCGCAGATACGCAGAATTTT.

This chain links TRBV9 with TRBJ2-7; a possible D gene is TRBD1 (6 bases). The CDR3 has 14 amino acids. The V gene's germline CDR1 is SGDLS and CDR2 YYNGEE. The ends were cut back, 4 bases at V and 0 bases at J, with 11 bases in the middle. This CDR3 reads CASSPVGASYEQYF. The CDR3, as DNA: TGTGCCAGCAGCCCGGTGGGGGCCTCCTACGAGCAGTACTTC.

The sample holds many counts of this clonotype. The J gene is TRBJ1-5, the V gene TRBV20-1, with D unclear. CDR1 is DFQATT, CDR2 SNEGSKA, per germline (reference sequence). The CDR3 consists of 17 residues. V lost 0 bases and J lost 0, with 15 bases in between. The CDR3 coding sequence is TGCAGTGCTAGAGATCAAGATCTAGGATATAGCAATCAGCCCCAGCATTTT. Amino acid sequence: CSARDQDLGYSNQPQHF.

V usage is TRBV10-3 and J usage is TRBJ2-1; a weak D match, TRBD1 (6 bases). Per germline, CDR1 ENHRY and CDR2 SYGVKD. Trimming took off 10 bases at V and 7 bases at J, with 32 bases between the two ends. This CDR3 contains 18 residues. The CDR3 DNA follows: TGTGCCACTCAAGGCCTGGGACAACCAAATCGACCGGGTAATGAGCAGTTCTTC. This codes for CATQGLGQPNRPGNEQFF.

The chain combines TRBV20-1 with TRBJ1-6; 10 bases line up with TRBD1. Germline CDR1 reads DFQATT; CDR2 reads SNEGSKA (reference sequence). This CDR3 has 15 residues. V lost 6 bases to trimming and J lost 13 bases; unmatched junction nucleotides: 15. The CDR3 reads CSARQGANGNQPLHF. In DNA, the CDR3 is TGCAGTGCCCGACAGGGGGCGAATGGCAATCAGCCCCTCCACTTT.

The table lists this clonotype with many counts. This chain connects TRBV2 to TRBJ2-4, with D perhaps TRBD1 (6 bases). V shed 8 bases and J shed 8 bases, with 13 bases lying between them. Per germline, CDR1 SNHLY and CDR2 FYNNEI. The CDR3 has 12 amino acids. The CDR3 spells CASGQLLDIQYF. The CDR3 DNA sequence: TGTGCCAGCGGACAGCTGCTGGACATTCAGTACTTC.

This clonotype was seen only once. The chain couples TRBV19 to TRBJ2-7, with D tentatively TRBD1 (6 bases). CDR1 and CDR2 from the germline V gene are LNHDA and SQIVND (reference sequence). The CDR3 is made up of 14 amino acids. V shed 5 bases and J shed 0 bases, with 11 bases lying between them. CDR3 sequence (DNA): TGTGCCAGTAGTTCCCGGGACACCTCCTACGAGCAGTACTTC. Protein product: CASSSRDTSYEQYF.

This clonotype was seen at least ten times. The rearrangement links TRBV9 to TRBJ2-1; D is ambiguous. The CDR3 length is 12 residues. V was shortened by 0 bases and J by 5 bases, with 3 bases between the two germline ends. In germline, CDR1 is SGDLS, CDR2 YYNGEE. The CDR3: CASSVAHNEQFF. CDR3 DNA: TGTGCCAGCAGCGTAGCTCACAATGAGCAGTTCTTC.

The J gene is TRBJ1-3, the V gene TRBV10-3; D is uncertain. The CDR3 sequence is 13 residues long. Germline V gene lookup returns CDR1 ENHRY and CDR2 SYGVKD. Trimming removed 4 bases from V and 4 bases from J, with 8 bases in between. CDR3 region: CAISAPLGNTIYF. The CDR3 DNA reads as TGTGCCATCAGTGCCCCTCTAGGAAACACCATATATTTT.